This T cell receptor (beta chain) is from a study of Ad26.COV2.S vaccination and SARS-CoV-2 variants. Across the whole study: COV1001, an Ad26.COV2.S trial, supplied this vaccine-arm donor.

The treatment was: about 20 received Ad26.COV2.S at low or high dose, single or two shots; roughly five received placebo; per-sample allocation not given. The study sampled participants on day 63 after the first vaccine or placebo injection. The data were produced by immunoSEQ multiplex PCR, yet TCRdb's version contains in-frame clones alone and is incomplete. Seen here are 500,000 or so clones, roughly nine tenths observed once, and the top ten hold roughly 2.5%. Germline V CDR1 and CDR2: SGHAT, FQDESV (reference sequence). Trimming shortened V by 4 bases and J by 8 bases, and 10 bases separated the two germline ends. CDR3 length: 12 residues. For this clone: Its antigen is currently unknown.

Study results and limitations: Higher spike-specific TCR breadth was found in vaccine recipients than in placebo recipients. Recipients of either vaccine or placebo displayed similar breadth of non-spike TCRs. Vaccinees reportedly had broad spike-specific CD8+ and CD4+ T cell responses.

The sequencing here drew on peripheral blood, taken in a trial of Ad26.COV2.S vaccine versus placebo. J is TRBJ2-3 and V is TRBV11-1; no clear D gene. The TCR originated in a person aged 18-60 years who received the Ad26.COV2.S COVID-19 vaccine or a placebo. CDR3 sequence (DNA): TGTGCCAGCAGCTCCCAAGTAGGTACGCAGTATTTT. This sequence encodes CASSSQVGTQYF.